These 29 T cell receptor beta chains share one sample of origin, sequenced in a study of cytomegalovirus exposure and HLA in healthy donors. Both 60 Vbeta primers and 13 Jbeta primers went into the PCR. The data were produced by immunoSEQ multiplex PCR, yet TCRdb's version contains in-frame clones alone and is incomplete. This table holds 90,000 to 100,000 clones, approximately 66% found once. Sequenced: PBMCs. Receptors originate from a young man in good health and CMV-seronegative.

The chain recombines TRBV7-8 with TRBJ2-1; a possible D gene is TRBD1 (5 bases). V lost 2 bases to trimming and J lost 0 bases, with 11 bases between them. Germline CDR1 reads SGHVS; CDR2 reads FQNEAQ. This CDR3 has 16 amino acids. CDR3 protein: CASSLQRGDSYNEQFF. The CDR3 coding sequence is TGTGCCAGCAGCTTACAAAGGGGTGACTCCTACAATGAGCAGTTCTTC. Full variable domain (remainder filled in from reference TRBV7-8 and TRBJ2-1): GAGVSQSPRYKVAKRGQDVALRCDPISGHVSLFWYQQALGQGPEFLTYFQNEAQLDKSGLPSDRFFAERPEGSVSTLKIQRTQQEDSAVYLCASSLQRGDSYNEQFFGPGTRLTVL.

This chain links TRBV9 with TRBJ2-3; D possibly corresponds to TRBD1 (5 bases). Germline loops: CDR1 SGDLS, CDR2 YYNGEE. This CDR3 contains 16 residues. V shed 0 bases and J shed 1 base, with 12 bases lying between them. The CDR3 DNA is TGTGCCAGCAGCGTAGGGACAACGGTGGGCACAGATACGCAGTATTTT. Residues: CASSVGTTVGTDTQYF. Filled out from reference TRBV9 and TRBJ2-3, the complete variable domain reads DSGVTQTPKHLITATGQRVTLRCSPRSGDLSVYWYQQSLDQGLQFLIQYYNGEERAKGNILERFSAQQFPDLHSELNLSSLELGDSALYFCASSVGTTVGTDTQYFGPGTRLTVL.

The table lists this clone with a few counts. The CDR3 sequence: CASSPGQGVNTQYF. DNA for the CDR3: TGTGCCAGCAGCCCAGGACAGGGCGTAAATACGCAGTATTTT. This rearrangement joins TRBV13 to TRBJ2-3; TRBD1 matches at 8 bases. CDR1 is PRHDT and CDR2 is FYEKMQ in the germline V gene (reference sequence). CDR3 length: 14 amino acids. After removal of 5 bases from V and 7 bases from J, the junction contained 8 bases not matched to a gene.

The CDR3 DNA sequence: TGTGCCACGGTAAGGGCGGGGGAAAGGTACAATGAGCAGTTCTTC. It encodes CATVRAGERYNEQFF. The chain combines TRBV10-3 with TRBJ2-1; 7 bases align to TRBD2. This CDR3 has 15 residues. CDR1 is ENHRY and CDR2 is SYGVKD in the germline V gene. After removal of 10 bases from V and 4 bases from J, the junction contained 13 bases not matched to a gene.

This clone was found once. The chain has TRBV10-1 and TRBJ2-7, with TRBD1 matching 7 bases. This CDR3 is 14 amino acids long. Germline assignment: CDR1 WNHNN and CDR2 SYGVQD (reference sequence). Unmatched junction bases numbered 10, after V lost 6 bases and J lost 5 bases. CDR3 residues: CASSETTGPHEQYF. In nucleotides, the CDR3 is TGCGCCAGCAGCGAAACGACAGGGCCCCACGAGCAGTACTTC.

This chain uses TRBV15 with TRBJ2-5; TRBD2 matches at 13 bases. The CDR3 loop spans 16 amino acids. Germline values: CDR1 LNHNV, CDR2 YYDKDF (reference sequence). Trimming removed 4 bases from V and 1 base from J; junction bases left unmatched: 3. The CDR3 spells CATSKGTSGTQETQYF. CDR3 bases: TGTGCCACCAGCAAGGGGACTAGCGGGACCCAAGAGACCCAGTACTTC.

CDR3 nucleotides: TGTGCCAGTAGTCTGACTAGCGGGGGGTTCCCAGATACGCAGTATTTT. Translating gives CASSLTSGGFPDTQYF. This chain connects TRBV19 to TRBJ2-3, with 13 bases that match TRBD2. This CDR3 region has 16 residues. The J segment lost 4 bases and the V segment lost 5 bases, leaving 6 bases of the junction unmatched. Germline CDR1 LNHDA, CDR2 SQIVND (reference sequence). The full variable domain, completed using reference TRBV19 and TRBJ2-3, is DGGITQSPKYLFRKEGQNVTLSCEQNLNHDAMYWYRQDPGQGLRLIYYSQIVNDFQKGDIAEGYSVSREKKESFPLTVTSAQKNPTAFYLCASSLTSGGFPDTQYFGPGTRLTVL.

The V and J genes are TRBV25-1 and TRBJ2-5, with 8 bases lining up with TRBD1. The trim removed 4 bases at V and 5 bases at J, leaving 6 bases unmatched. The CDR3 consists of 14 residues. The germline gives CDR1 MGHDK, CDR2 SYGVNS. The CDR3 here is CASSVQGARETQYF. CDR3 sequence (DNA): TGTGCCAGCAGTGTTCAGGGGGCGCGTGAGACCCAGTACTTC.

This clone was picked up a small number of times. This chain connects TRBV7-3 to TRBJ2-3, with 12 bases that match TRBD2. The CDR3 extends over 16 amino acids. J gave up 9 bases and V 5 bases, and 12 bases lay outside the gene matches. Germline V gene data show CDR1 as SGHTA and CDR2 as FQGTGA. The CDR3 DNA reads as TGTGCCAGCAGCCCTGGACTAGCGGGGTTGAGGGACACGCAGTATTTT. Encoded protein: CASSPGLAGLRDTQYF.

CDR3 sequence reads: CASSVAVGAEQYF. Here the CDR3 DNA reads TGTGCCAGCAGCGTAGCGGTAGGAGCCGAGCAGTACTTC. The chain joins TRBV9 to TRBJ2-7; D call uncertain. Germline CDR1 is SGDLS and CDR2 is YYNGEE. The CDR3 covers 13 residues. V lost 0 bases and J lost 6, with 10 bases in between.

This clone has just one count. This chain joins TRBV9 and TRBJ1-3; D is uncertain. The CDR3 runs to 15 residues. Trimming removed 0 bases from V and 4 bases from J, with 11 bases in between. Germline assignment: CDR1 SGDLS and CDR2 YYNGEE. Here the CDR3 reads CASSVGGGNGNTIYF. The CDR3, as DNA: TGTGCCAGCAGCGTAGGAGGAGGGAACGGAAACACCATATATTTT.

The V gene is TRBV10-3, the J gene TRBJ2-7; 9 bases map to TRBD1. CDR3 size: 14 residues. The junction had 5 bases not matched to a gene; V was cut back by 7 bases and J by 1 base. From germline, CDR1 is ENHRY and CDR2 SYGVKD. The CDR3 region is CAIMAGTGSYEQYF. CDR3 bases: TGTGCCATCATGGCCGGGACAGGGTCCTACGAGCAGTACTTC.

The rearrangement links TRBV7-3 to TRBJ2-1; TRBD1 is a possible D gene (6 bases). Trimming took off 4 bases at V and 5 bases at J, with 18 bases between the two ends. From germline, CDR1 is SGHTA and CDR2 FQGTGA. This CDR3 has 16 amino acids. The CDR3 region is CASSSLGTFINNEQFF. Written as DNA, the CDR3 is TGTGCCAGCAGCTCCCTCGGGACATTTATCAACAATGAGCAGTTCTTC.

CDR3: CASSARQLINEKLFF. The CDR3 nucleotides read TGTGCCAGCAGTGCCCGACAGTTGATTAATGAAAAACTGTTTTTT. This sequence joins TRBV28 and TRBJ1-4; tentatively, D is TRBD1 (5 bases). The germline CDR1 and CDR2 sequences are MDHEN and SYDVKM. The CDR3 contains 15 residues. Trimming left V 5 bases short and J 4 bases short, with 14 bases between.

The CDR3 protein is CASSRQGARYNEQFF. CDR3 sequence (DNA): TGTGCCAGCTCACGACAGGGGGCAAGGTACAATGAGCAGTTCTTC. V and J are TRBV18 and TRBJ2-1, with 10 bases matching TRBD1. Germline CDR1 and CDR2: KGHSH and LQKENI. The CDR3 totals 15 residues. V lost 4 bases to trimming and J lost 4 bases; unmatched junction nucleotides: 4.

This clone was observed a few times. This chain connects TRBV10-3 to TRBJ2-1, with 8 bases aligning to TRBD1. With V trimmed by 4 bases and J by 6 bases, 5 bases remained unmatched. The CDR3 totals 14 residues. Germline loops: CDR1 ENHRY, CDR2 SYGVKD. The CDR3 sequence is CAISARQGSNEQFF. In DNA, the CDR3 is TGTGCCATCAGTGCGAGACAGGGGAGCAATGAGCAGTTCTTC.

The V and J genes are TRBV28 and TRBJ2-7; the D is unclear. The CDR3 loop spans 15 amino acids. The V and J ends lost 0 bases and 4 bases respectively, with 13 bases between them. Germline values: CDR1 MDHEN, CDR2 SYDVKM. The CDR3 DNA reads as TGTGCCAGCAGTTTATGGGGCACAGACGGTTACGAGCAGTACTTC. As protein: CASSLWGTDGYEQYF.

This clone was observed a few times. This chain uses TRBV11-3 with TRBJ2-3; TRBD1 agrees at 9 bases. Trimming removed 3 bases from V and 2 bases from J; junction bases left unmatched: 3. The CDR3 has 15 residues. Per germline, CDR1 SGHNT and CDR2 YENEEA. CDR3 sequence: CASSLGQGFTDTQYF. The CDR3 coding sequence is TGTGCCAGCAGCTTGGGACAGGGTTTCACAGATACGCAGTATTTT.

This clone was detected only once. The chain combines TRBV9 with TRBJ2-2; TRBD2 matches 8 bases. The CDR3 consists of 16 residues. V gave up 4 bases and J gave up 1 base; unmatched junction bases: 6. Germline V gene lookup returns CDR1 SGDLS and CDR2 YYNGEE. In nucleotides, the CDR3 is TGTGCCAGCAGCTCCTCTACTAGCGGGAACACCGGGGAGCTGTTTTTT. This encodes CASSSSTSGNTGELFF.

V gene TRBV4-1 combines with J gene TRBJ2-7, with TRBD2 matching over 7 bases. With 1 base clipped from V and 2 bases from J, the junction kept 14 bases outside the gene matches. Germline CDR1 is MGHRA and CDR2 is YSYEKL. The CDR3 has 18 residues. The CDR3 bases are TGCGCCAGCAGCCAAGGGGGCTTCCTAGCGGTAGACGCCTACGAGCAGTACTTC. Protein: CASSQGGFLAVDAYEQYF.

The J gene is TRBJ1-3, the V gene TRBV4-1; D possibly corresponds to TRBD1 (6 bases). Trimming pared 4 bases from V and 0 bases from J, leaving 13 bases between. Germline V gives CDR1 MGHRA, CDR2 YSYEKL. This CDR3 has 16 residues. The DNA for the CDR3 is TGCGCCAGCAGCCCGCAGACAGGACTCTCTGGAAACACCATATATTTT. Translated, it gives CASSPQTGLSGNTIYF.

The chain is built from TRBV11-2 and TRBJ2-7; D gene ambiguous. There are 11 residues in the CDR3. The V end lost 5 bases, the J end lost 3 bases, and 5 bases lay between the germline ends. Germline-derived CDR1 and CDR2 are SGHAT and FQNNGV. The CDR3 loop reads CASSPFYEQYF. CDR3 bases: TGTGCCAGCAGCCCATTCTACGAGCAGTACTTC.

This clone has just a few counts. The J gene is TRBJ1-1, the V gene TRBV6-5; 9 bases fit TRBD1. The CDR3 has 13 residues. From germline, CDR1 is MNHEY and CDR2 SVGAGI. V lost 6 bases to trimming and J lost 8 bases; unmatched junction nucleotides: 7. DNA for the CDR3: TGTGCCAGCAGCCGGGACAGGGCCCTAGAAGCTTTCTTT. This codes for CASSRDRALEAFF.

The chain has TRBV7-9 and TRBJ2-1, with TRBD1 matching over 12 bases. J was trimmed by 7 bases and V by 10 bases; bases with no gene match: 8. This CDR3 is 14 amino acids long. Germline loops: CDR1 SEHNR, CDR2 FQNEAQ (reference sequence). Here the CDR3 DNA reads TGTGCCACAAGACCGGGACAGGGGGCAAATGAGCAGTTCTTC. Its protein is CATRPGQGANEQFF.

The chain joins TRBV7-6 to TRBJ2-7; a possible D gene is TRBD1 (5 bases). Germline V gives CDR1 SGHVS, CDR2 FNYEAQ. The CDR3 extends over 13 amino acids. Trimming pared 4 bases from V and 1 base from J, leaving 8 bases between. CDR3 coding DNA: TGTGCCAGCAGCTCCCGACAGTCCTACGAGCAGTACTTC. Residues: CASSSRQSYEQYF.

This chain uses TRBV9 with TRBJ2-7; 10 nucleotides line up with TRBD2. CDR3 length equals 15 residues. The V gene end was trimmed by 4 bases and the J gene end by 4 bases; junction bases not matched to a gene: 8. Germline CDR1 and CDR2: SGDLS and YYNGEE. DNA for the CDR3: TGTGCCAGCAGCCGGACTAGCGGAGACGGTTACGAGCAGTACTTC. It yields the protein CASSRTSGDGYEQYF.

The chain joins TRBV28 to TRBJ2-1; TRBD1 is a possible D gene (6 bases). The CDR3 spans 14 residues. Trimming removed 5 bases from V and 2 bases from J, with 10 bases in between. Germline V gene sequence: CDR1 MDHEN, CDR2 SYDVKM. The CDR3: CASSDRFTYNEQFF. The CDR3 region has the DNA TGTGCCAGCAGTGACAGGTTTACCTACAATGAGCAGTTCTTC. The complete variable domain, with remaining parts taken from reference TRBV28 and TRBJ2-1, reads DVKVTQSSRYLVKRTGEKVFLECVQDMDHENMFWYRQDPGLGLRLIYFSYDVKMKEKGDIPEGYSVSREKKERFSLILESASTNQTSMYLCASSDRFTYNEQFFGPGTRLTVL.

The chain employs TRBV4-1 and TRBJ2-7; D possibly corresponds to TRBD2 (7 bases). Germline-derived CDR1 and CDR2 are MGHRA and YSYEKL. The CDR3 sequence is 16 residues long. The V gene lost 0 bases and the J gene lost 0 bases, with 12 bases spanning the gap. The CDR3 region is CASSQERGAPSYEQYF. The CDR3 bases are TGCGCCAGCAGCCAAGAACGGGGGGCTCCCTCCTACGAGCAGTACTTC.

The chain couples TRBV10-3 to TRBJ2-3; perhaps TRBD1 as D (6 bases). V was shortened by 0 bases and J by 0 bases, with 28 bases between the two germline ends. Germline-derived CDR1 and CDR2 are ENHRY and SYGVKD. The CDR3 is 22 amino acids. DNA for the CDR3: TGTGCCATCAGTGAGTCCCCTATTAGTGGGAGCGTCAGGGGCGTCAGCACAGATACGCAGTATTTT. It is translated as CAISESPISGSVRGVSTDTQYF.